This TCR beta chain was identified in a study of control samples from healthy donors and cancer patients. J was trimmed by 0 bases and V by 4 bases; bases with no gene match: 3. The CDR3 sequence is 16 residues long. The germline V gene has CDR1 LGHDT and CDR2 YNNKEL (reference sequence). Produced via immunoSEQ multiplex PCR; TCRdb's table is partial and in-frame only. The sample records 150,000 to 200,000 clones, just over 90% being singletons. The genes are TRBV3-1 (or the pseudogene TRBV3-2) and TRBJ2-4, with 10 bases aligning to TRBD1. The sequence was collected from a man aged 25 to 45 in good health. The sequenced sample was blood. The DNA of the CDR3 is TGTGCCAGCAGCCTTTGGACAGGGGGAGCCAAAAACATTCAGTACTTC. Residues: CASSLWTGGAKNIQYF.